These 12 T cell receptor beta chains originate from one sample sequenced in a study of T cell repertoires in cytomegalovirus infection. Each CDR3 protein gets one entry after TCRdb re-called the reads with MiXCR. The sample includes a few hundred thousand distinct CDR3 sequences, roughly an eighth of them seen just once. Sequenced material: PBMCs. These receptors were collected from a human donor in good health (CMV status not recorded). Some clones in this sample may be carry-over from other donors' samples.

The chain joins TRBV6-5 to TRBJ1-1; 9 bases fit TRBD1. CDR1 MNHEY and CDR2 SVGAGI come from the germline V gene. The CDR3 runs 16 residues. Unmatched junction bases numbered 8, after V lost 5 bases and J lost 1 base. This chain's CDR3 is CASSTLRDRENTEAFF. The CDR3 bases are TGTGCCAGCAGTACTCTCCGGGACAGGGAGAACACTGAAGCTTTCTTT.

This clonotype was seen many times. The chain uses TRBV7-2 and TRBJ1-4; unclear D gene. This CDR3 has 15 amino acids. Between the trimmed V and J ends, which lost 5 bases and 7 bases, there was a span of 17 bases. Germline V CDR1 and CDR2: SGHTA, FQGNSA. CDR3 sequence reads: CASSPVGRGGEKLFF. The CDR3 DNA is TGTGCCAGCAGCCCGGTGGGCCGAGGCGGTGAAAAACTGTTTTTT.

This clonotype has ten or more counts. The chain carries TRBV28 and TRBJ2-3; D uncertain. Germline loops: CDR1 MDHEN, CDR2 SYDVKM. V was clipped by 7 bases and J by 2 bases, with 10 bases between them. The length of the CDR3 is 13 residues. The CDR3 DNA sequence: TGTGCCAGCAACCCCGGATCCACAGATACGCAGTATTTT. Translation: CASNPGSTDTQYF. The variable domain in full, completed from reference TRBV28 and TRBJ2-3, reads DVKVTQSSRYLVKRTGEKVFLECVQDMDHENMFWYRQDPGLGLRLIYFSYDVKMKEKGDIPEGYSVSREKKERFSLILESASTNQTSMYLCASNPGSTDTQYFGPGTRLTVL.

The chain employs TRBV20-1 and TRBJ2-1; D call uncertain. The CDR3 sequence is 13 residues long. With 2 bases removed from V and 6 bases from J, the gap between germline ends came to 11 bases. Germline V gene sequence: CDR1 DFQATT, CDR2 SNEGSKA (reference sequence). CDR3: CSARNNPINEQFF. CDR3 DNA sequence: TGCAGTGCTAGAAACAACCCCATCAATGAGCAGTTCTTC.

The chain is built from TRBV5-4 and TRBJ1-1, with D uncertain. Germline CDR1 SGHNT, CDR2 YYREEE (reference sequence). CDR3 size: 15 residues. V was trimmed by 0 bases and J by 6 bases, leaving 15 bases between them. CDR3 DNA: TGTGCCAGCAGCTTGGCCCAGGTAGCGGACCCTGAAGCTTTCTTT. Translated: CASSLAQVADPEAFF.

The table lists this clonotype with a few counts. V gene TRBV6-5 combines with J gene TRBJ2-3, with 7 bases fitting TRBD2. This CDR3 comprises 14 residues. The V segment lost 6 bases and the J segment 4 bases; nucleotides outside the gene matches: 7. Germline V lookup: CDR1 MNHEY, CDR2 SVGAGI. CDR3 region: CASRVGGRADTQYF. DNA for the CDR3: TGTGCCAGCAGAGTCGGCGGGAGAGCAGATACGCAGTATTTT.

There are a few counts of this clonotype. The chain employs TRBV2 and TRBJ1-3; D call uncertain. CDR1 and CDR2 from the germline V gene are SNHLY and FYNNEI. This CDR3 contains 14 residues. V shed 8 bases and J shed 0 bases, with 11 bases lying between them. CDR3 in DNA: TGTGCCAGCTTTGCCGTTTTCTCTGGAAACACCATATATTTT. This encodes CASFAVFSGNTIYF. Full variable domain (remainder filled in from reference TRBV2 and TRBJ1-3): EPEVTQTPSHQVTQMGQEVILRCVPISNHLYFYWYRQILGQKVEFLVSFYNNEISEKSEIFDDQFSVERPDGSNFTLKIRSTKLEDSAMYFCASFAVFSGNTIYFGEGSWLTVV.

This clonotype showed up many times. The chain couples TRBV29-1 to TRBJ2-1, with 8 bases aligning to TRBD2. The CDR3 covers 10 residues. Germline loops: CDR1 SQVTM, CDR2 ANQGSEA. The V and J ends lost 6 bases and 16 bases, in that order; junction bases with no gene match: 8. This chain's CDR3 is CSVDSGRGFF. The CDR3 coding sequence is TGCAGCGTCGACAGCGGGAGAGGCTTCTTC.

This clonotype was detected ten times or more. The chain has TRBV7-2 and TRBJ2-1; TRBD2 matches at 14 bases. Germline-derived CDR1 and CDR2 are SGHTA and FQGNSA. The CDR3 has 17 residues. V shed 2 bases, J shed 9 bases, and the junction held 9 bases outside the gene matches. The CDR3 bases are TGTGCCAGCAGCTTACCCCAGCCGGGACTAGCGGGAGCTGAGCAGTTCTTC. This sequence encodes CASSLPQPGLAGAEQFF.

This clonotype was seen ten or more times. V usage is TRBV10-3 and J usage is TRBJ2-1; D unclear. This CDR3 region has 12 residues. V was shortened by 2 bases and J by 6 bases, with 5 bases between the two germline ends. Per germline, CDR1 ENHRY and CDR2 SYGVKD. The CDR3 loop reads CAISETSNEQFF. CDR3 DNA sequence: TGTGCCATCAGTGAGACGAGCAATGAGCAGTTCTTC.

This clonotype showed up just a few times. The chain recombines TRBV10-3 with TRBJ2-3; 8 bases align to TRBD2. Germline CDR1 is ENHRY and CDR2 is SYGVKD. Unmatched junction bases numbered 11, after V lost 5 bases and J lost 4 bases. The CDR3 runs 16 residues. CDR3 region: CAISPSPGGAADTQYF. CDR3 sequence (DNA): TGTGCCATCAGTCCGAGTCCGGGGGGGGCTGCAGATACGCAGTATTTT.

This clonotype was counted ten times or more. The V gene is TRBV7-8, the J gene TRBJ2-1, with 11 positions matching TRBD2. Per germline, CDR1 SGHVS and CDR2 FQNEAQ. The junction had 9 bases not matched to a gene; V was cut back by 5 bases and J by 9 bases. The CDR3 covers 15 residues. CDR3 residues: CASSMTSGILGEQFF. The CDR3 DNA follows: TGTGCCAGCAGCATGACTAGCGGGATTTTAGGTGAGCAGTTCTTC.